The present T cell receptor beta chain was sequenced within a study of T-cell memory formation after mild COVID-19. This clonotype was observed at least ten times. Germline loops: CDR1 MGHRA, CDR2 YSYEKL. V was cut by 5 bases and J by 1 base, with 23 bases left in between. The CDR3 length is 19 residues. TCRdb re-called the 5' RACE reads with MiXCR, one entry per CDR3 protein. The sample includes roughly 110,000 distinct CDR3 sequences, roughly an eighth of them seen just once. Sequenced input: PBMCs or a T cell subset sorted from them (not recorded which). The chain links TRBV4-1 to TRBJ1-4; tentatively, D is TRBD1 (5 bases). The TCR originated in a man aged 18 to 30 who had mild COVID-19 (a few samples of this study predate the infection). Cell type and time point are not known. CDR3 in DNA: TGCGCCAGCAGCTATATTCCGGGACTCCAAAAGGGAACTAATGAAAAACTGTTTTTT. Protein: CASSYIPGLQKGTNEKLFF.